The 21 T cell receptor beta chains below were found in one sample sequenced in a study of T-cell reconstitution after alpha-beta-depleted transplantation in children. As it was prepared, the TCRbeta library received unique molecular identifiers. TCRdb ran MiXCR on the PCR reads and lists one entry per CDR3 protein. In the table there are 250,000 or so distinct CDR3 sequences, 6.5% to 10% of which are singletons. Sequenced material: PBMCs, mostly from graft donor cells, taken 180 days after TCRalphabeta/CD19-depleted stem cell transplant. The receptors here all came from a male patient younger than 18 who had a stem cell transplant for acute lymphoblastic leukemia, so the T cells may come from the graft donor.

In its sample, this clonotype was seen many times. J is TRBJ1-5 and V is TRBV11-2, with D possibly being TRBD1 (6 bases). V was cut by 1 base and J by 5 bases, with 12 bases left in between. There are 15 residues in the CDR3. Germline V gene sequence: CDR1 SGHAT, CDR2 FQNNGV. This CDR3 is CASSLGRTGHQPQHF. As DNA, the CDR3 is TGTGCCAGCAGCTTAGGGCGAACAGGGCATCAGCCCCAGCATTTT.

The V call is TRBV11-2, the J call TRBJ1-6; D is unclear. V was shortened by 3 bases and J by 0 bases, with 18 bases between the two germline ends. Germline-derived CDR1 and CDR2 are SGHAT and FQNNGV. The CDR3 runs to 19 residues. Written as DNA, the CDR3 is TGTGCCAGCAGCTTCCTTCGACCGTCGGATGGCTCCTATAATTCACCCCTCCACTTT. It is translated as CASSFLRPSDGSYNSPLHF.

This clonotype was seen at least ten times. The chain employs TRBV28 and TRBJ2-3; TRBD2 aligns across 9 bases. This CDR3 region has 16 residues. J lost 3 bases, V lost 4 bases, and 8 bases had no gene match. Germline CDR1 is MDHEN and CDR2 is SYDVKM. The CDR3 sequence: CASSSLAGVWTDTQYF. DNA for the CDR3: TGTGCCAGCAGTTCCTTAGCGGGAGTGTGGACAGATACGCAGTATTTT.

This clonotype was detected many times. The rearrangement uses TRBV20-1 and TRBJ1-2; no clear D. The germline V gene has CDR1 DFQATT and CDR2 SNEGSKA (reference sequence). The CDR3 loop spans 15 amino acids. V was pared by 3 bases and J by 0 bases, with 14 bases between. CDR3 in amino acids: CSASKEGASNYGYTF. DNA of the CDR3: TGCAGTGCTAGTAAAGAGGGAGCCTCTAACTATGGCTACACCTTC.

Only a few counts were recorded for this clonotype. The rearrangement joins TRBV20-1 to TRBJ2-3; D ambiguous. There are 13 residues in the CDR3. CDR1 is DFQATT, CDR2 SNEGSKA, per germline (reference sequence). Trimming removed 5 bases from V and 0 bases from J, with 9 bases in between. Written as DNA, the CDR3 is TGCAGTGCTCACAAGGATAGCACAGATACGCAGTATTTT. Translation gives CSAHKDSTDTQYF.

This clonotype was counted many times. CDR3 region: CSAIRDRAWETQYF. The CDR3 nucleotides are TGCAGTGCAATCCGGGACAGGGCCTGGGAGACCCAGTACTTC. This chain connects TRBV20-1 to TRBJ2-5; 9 bases map to TRBD1. The CDR3 contains 14 residues. CDR1 and CDR2 from the germline V gene are DFQATT and SNEGSKA (reference sequence). The V gene end was trimmed by 6 bases and the J gene end by 5 bases; junction bases not matched to a gene: 10.

The table lists this clonotype with many counts. The chain combines TRBV6-2 or TRBV6-3 with TRBJ1-1, with 7 bases matching TRBD1. V lost 5 bases to trimming and J lost 5 bases; unmatched junction nucleotides: 17. Germline values: CDR1 MNHEY, CDR2 SVGEGT. The length of the CDR3 is 17 residues. CDR3: CASSPSQQGSVRTEAFF. For the CDR3, the DNA is TGTGCCAGCAGTCCGTCGCAACAGGGGTCGGTGAGGACTGAAGCTTTCTTT.

This clonotype was recorded many times. The gene calls are TRBV28 and TRBJ2-1; 7 bases map to TRBD2. V shed 5 bases and J 7 bases; nucleotides not matched to a gene: 5. The CDR3 covers 13 residues. The germline V gene has CDR1 MDHEN and CDR2 SYDVKM. Written as DNA, the CDR3 is TGTGCCAGCAGTACCCGGACTAGTAATGAGCAGTTCTTC. It is translated as CASSTRTSNEQFF.

This clonotype was found many times. The chain employs TRBV28 and TRBJ2-7; D is possibly TRBD2 (6 bases). Trimming stripped 7 bases from V and 2 bases from J, with 18 bases between. Germline CDR1 reads MDHEN; CDR2 reads SYDVKM. This CDR3 is 15 amino acids long. The CDR3 sequence is CASTSPGTSAYEQYF. CDR3 DNA sequence: TGTGCCAGCACCAGTCCCGGGACTTCGGCCTACGAGCAGTACTTC.

This clonotype was counted many times. The chain joins TRBV5-1 to TRBJ1-1; possibly TRBD1 for D (5 bases). CDR3 length: 15 amino acids. Germline lookup yields CDR1 SGHRS and CDR2 YFSETQ. V was trimmed by 2 bases and J by 4 bases, leaving 15 bases between them. CDR3 sequence (DNA): TGCGCCAGCAGCTTATCTTTAGGGGTGAGCACTGAAGCTTTCTTT. This gives the protein CASSLSLGVSTEAFF.

This clonotype was picked up many times. This rearrangement joins TRBV10-3 to TRBJ1-1; D call uncertain. This CDR3 comprises 16 residues. Per the germline V gene, CDR1 is ENHRY and CDR2 is SYGVKD. V was cut by 0 bases and J by 1 base, with 12 bases left in between. The CDR3 spells CAISESAGFRNTEAFF. The CDR3 nucleotides read TGTGCCATCAGTGAGTCAGCGGGGTTTCGGAACACTGAAGCTTTCTTT.

This clonotype was seen repeatedly, ten times or more. The gene calls are TRBV7-9 and TRBJ2-1; D is uncertain. In germline, CDR1 is SEHNR, CDR2 FQNEAQ (reference sequence). This CDR3 contains 12 residues. V dropped 3 bases and J dropped 16 bases, with 16 bases sitting between them. The CDR3 protein is CASSLGNWPAFF. The CDR3 DNA reads TGTGCCAGCAGCTTGGGGAACTGGCCCGCCTTCTTC.

This clonotype appeared many times. The V and J genes are TRBV25-1 and TRBJ1-2; 7 bases map to TRBD1. After removal of 3 bases from V and 4 bases from J, the junction contained 2 bases not matched to a gene. CDR3 length: 13 amino acids. In germline, CDR1 is MGHDK, CDR2 SYGVNS. CDR3 amino acids: CASSEDRTYGYTF. The CDR3 region has the DNA TGTGCCAGCAGTGAGGACAGGACCTATGGCTACACCTTC.

In this sample, this clonotype turned up a few times. This rearrangement joins TRBV12-3 or TRBV12-4 to TRBJ1-2, with D uncertain. V dropped 5 bases and J dropped 13 bases, with 20 bases sitting between them. The CDR3 runs 13 residues. For the CDR3, the DNA is TGTGCCAGCAGTCTCCTCGGGTTAGGGTTAGCCACCTTC. Translation gives CASSLLGLGLATF.

This clonotype appeared many times. The chain is built from TRBV7-9 and TRBJ1-3; no clear D gene. Germline loops: CDR1 SEHNR, CDR2 FQNEAQ (reference sequence). The V and J ends lost 4 bases and 7 bases respectively, with 14 bases between them. This CDR3 is 14 amino acids long. This CDR3 reads CASSSGLGGNTIYF. CDR3 sequence (DNA): TGTGCCAGCAGCTCAGGCCTTGGAGGGAACACCATATATTTT.

This clonotype was seen at least ten times. The V gene is TRBV7-2, the J gene TRBJ1-2, with D possibly being TRBD1 (5 bases). Trimming pared 4 bases from V and 0 bases from J, leaving 12 bases between. The CDR3 consists of 15 residues. Per the germline V gene, CDR1 is SGHTA and CDR2 is FQGNSA. This chain's CDR3 is CASSSGNPSNYGYTF. DNA for the CDR3: TGTGCCAGCAGCTCAGGGAACCCTTCTAACTATGGCTACACCTTC.

In its sample, this clonotype was seen many times. The chain links TRBV6-2 or TRBV6-3 to TRBJ1-2, with a possible D match to TRBD1 (6 bases). V was pared by 2 bases and J by 0 bases, with 19 bases between. Germline CDR1 reads MNHEY; CDR2 reads SVGEGT. This CDR3 has 18 residues. Here the CDR3 reads CASSYLGARDTANYGYTF. The DNA for the CDR3 is TGTGCCAGCAGTTACCTTGGGGCCCGGGACACTGCTAACTATGGCTACACCTTC.

This clonotype has a count of ten or more. The J gene is TRBJ2-7, the V gene TRBV4-1; D may be TRBD1 (5 bases). The germline CDR1 and CDR2 sequences are MGHRA and YSYEKL. The V gene lost 2 bases and the J gene lost 2 bases, with 13 bases spanning the gap. The CDR3 length is 15 residues. CDR3 sequence reads: CASSQSPGRPYEQYF. CDR3 sequence (DNA): TGCGCCAGCAGCCAATCGCCAGGGCGGCCCTACGAGCAGTACTTC.

This clonotype was observed a few times. The chain has TRBV5-1 and TRBJ2-5; D is possibly TRBD1 (5 bases). There are 14 residues in the CDR3. Trimming stripped 0 bases from V and 2 bases from J, with 8 bases between. Germline V CDR1 and CDR2: SGHRS, YFSETQ. This CDR3 is CASSLDGQQETQYF. The CDR3 DNA follows: TGCGCCAGCAGCTTGGATGGACAACAAGAGACCCAGTACTTC.

This clonotype was picked up a small number of times. The V gene is TRBV3-1, the J gene TRBJ1-1; tentatively, D is TRBD1 (6 bases). The ends were cut back, 5 bases at V and 5 bases at J, with 21 bases in the middle. This CDR3 has 16 amino acids. The germline CDR1 and CDR2 sequences are LGHDT and YNNKEL (reference sequence). The CDR3 loop is CASSSKGGGRRTEAFF. Here the CDR3 DNA reads TGTGCCAGCAGCTCTAAGGGGGGGGGGCGCCGGACTGAAGCTTTCTTT.

This clonotype was seen repeatedly, ten times or more. V gene TRBV29-1 combines with J gene TRBJ2-3; TRBD2 is a possible D gene (5 bases). The CDR3 spans 12 residues. Germline V CDR1 and CDR2: SQVTM, ANQGSEA. V was shortened by 6 bases and J by 2 bases, with 9 bases between the two germline ends. The CDR3, as DNA: TGCAGCGTGGAGCGGTTCACAGATACGCAGTATTTT. This encodes CSVERFTDTQYF.